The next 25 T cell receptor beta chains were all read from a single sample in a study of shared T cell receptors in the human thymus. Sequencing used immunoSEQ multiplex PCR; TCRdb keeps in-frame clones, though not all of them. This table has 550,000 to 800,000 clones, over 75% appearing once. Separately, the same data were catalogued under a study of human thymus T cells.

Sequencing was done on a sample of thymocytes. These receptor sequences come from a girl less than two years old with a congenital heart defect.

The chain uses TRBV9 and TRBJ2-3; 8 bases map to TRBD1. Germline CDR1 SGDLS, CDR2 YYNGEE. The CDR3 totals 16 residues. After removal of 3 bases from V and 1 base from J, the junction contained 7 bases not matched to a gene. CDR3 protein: CASSAQGASGTDTQYF. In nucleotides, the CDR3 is TGTGCCAGCAGCGCTCAGGGGGCCTCTGGCACAGATACGCAGTATTTT.

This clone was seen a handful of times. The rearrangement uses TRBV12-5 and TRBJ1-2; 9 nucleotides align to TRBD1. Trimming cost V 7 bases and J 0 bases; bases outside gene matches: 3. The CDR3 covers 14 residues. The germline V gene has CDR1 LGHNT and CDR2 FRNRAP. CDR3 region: CASVGTGSNYGYTF. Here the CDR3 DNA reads TGTGCTAGTGTCGGGACAGGGTCTAACTATGGCTACACCTTC. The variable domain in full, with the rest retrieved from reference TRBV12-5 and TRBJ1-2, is DARVTQTPRHKVTEMGQEVTMRCQPILGHNTVFWYRQTMMQGLELLAYFRNRAPLDDSGMPKDRFSAEMPDATLATLKIQPSEPRDSAVYFCASVGTGSNYGYTFGSGTRLTVV.

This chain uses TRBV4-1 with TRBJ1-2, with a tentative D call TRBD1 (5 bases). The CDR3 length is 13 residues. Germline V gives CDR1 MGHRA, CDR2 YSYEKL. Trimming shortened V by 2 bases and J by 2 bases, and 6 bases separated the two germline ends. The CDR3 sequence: CASSQRGNYGYTF. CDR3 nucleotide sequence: TGCGCCAGCAGCCAACGGGGGAACTATGGCTACACCTTC.

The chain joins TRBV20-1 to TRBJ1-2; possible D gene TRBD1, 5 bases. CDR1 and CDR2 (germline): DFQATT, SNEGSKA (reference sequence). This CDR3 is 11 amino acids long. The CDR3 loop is CSGKGADGYTF. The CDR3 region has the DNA TGCAGCGGCAAAGGGGCCGATGGCTACACCTTC.

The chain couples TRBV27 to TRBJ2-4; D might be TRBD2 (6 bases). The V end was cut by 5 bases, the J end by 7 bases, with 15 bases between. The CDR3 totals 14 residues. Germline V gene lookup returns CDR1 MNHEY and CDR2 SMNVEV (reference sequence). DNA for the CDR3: TGTGCCAGCAGTCCCCCCTTTGCGGGGAACATTCAGTACTTC. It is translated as CASSPPFAGNIQYF.

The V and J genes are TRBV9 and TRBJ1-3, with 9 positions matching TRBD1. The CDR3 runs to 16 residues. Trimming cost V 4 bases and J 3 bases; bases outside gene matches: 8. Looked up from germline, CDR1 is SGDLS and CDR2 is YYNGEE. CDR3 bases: TGTGCCAGCAGCCCAAAGGACAGGGGTTGTGGAAACACCATATATTTT. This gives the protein CASSPKDRGCGNTIYF.

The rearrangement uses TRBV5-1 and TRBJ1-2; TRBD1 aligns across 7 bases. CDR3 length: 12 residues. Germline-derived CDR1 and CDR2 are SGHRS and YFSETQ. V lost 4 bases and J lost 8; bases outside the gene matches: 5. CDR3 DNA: TGCGCCAGCAGCGAGGGACAGAGAGGCTACACCTTC. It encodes CASSEGQRGYTF.

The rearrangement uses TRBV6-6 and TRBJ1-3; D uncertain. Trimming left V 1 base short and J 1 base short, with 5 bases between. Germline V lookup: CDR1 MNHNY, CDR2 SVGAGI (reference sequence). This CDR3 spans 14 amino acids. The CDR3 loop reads CASSYLSSGNTIYF. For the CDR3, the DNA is TGTGCCAGCAGTTACTTATCTTCTGGAAACACCATATATTTT.

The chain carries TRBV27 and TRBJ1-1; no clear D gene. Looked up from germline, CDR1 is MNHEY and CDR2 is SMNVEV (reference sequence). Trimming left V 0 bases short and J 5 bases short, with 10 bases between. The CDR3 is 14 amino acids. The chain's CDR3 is CASSLSAGETEAFF. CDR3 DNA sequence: TGTGCCAGCAGTTTATCGGCGGGAGAAACTGAAGCTTTCTTT.

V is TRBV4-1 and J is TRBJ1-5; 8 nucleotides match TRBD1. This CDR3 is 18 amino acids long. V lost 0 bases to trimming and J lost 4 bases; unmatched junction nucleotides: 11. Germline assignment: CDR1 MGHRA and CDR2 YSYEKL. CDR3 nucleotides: TGCGCCAGCAGCCAAGATGGCAGGGGGCGCGAGGAGAATCAGCCCCAGCATTTT. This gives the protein CASSQDGRGREENQPQHF.

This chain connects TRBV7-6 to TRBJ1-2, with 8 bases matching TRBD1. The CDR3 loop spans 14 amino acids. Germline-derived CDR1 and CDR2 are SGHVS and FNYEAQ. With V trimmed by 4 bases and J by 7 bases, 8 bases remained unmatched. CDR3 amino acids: CASSSPADRGGYTF. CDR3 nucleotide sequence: TGTGCCAGCAGCTCCCCGGCCGACAGGGGTGGCTACACCTTC.

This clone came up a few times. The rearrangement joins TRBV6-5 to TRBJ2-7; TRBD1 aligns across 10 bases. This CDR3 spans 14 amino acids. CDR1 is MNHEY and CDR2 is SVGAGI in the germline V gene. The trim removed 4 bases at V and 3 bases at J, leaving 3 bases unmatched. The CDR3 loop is CASSWTGGNYEQYF. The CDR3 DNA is TGTGCCAGCAGTTGGACAGGGGGTAACTACGAGCAGTACTTC.

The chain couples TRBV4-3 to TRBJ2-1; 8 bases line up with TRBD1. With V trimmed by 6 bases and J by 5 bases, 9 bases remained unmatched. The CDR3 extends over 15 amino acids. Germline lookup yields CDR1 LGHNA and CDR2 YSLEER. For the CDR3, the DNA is TGCGCCAGCAGGAGGGACAGGTTAAAACACAATGAGCAGTTCTTC. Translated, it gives CASRRDRLKHNEQFF.

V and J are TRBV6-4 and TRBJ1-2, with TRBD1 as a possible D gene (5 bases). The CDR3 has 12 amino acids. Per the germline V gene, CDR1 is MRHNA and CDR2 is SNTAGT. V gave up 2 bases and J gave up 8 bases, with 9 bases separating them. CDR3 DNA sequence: TGTGCCAGCAGTGACCCAGGGAGGGGCTACACCTTC. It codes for CASSDPGRGYTF.

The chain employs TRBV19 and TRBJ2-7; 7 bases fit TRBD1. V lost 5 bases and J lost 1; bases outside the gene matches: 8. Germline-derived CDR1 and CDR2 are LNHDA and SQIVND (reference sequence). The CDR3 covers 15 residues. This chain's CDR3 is CASSYRQGGSYEQYF. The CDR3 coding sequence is TGTGCCAGTAGTTACCGACAGGGCGGGTCCTACGAGCAGTACTTC.

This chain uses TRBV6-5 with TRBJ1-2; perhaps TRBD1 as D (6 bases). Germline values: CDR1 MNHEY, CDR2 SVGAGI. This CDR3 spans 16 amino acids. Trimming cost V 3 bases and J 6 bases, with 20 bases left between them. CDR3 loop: CASSYFLAGAKDGYTF. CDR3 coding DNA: TGTGCCAGCAGTTATTTTCTAGCGGGGGCCAAGGATGGCTACACCTTC.

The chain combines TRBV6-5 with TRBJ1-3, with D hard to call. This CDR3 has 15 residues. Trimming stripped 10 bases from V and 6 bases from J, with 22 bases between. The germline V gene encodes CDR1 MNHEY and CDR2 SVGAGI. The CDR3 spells CATRREREGLNTIYF. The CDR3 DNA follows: TGTGCCACCAGGCGGGAAAGGGAAGGTTTAAACACCATATATTTT.

The CDR3 reads CASNSLLAGGFNNEQFF. CDR3 bases: TGTGCCAGCAATTCTCTTCTAGCGGGGGGTTTCAACAATGAGCAGTTCTTC. The rearrangement uses TRBV28 and TRBJ2-1; 11 bases agree with TRBD2. Germline values: CDR1 MDHEN, CDR2 SYDVKM. V shed 7 bases and J 5 bases; nucleotides not matched to a gene: 13. The CDR3 contains 17 residues.

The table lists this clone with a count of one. This CDR3 reads CASSRQGEANVLTF. The CDR3 coding sequence is TGCGCCAGCAGTCGACAGGGCGAGGCCAACGTCCTGACTTTC. This rearrangement joins TRBV5-1 to TRBJ2-6; 7 bases map to TRBD1. This CDR3 is 14 amino acids long. Germline assignment: CDR1 SGHRS and CDR2 YFSETQ. The ends lost 5 bases at V and 6 bases at J; junction bases unmatched: 5.

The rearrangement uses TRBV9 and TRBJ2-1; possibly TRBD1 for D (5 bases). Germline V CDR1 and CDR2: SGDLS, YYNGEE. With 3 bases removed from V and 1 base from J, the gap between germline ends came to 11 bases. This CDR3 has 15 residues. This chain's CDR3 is CASSGQGRSYNEQFF. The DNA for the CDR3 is TGTGCCAGCAGCGGCCAGGGTAGATCCTACAATGAGCAGTTCTTC.

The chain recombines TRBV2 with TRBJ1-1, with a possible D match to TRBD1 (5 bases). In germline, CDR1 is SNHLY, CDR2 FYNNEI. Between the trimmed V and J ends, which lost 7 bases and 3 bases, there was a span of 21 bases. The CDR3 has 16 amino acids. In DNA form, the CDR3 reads TGTGCCAGCAAAGCTGGCAGGGCCAGGAGGGACACTGAAGCTTTCTTT. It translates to CASKAGRARRDTEAFF.

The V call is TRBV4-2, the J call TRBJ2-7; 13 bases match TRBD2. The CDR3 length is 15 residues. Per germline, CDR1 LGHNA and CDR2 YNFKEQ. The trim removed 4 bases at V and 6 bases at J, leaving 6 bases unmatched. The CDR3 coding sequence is TGTGCCAGCAGCCCGCAGACTAGCGGGGGGCCCGAGCAGTACTTC. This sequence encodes CASSPQTSGGPEQYF.

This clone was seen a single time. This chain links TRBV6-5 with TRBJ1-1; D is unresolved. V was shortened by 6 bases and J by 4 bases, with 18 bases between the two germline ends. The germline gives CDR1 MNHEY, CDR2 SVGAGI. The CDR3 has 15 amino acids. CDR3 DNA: TGTGCCAGCAGCCAGTCGGCGAGTGGAGGCACTGAAGCTTTCTTT. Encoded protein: CASSQSASGGTEAFF.

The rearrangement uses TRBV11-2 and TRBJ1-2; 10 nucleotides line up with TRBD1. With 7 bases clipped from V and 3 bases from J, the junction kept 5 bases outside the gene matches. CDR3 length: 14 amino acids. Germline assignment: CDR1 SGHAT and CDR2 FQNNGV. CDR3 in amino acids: CASIEDRGYYGYTF. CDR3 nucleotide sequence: TGTGCCAGCATAGAGGACAGGGGGTACTATGGCTACACCTTC.

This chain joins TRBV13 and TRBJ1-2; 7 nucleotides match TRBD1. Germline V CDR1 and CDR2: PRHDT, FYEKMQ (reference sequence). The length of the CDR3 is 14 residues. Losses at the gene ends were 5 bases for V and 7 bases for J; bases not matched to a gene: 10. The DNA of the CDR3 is TGTGCCAGCAGCGCCGAACAGGGGCGCGGTGGCTACACCTTC. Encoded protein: CASSAEQGRGGYTF.